Below are 4 T cell receptor beta chains sequenced from a single sample in a study of beta chain features in type 1 diabetes. Study-level results: When Type 1 diabetes patients were examined, their TCRB CDR3s proved moderately but significantly shorter in all four CD4+ subsets.

Expressed TCRB transcripts were sequenced because the entire RNA isolate underwent reverse transcription. This table comes from immunoSEQ multiplex PCR, and its TCRdb copy is limited to in-frame clones, with some not included. This sample yields 95,000 to 150,000 clones, of which 15% to 20% are seen a single time; around 2.7% belongs to the top ten. Their target antigens are unknown. Sequenced input: central memory CD4+ T cells from blood. The receptors were sampled from a young man with type 1 diabetes.

CDR3 sequence (DNA): TGTGCCAGCAGCCTTAGCGGAGCTACCTACGAGCAGTACTTC. This codes for CASSLSGATYEQYF. The rearrangement uses TRBV7-9 and TRBJ2-7, with D maybe TRBD2 (6 bases). V gave up 5 bases and J gave up 2 bases, with 13 bases separating them. The CDR3 is 14 amino acids. In germline, CDR1 is SEHNR, CDR2 FQNEAQ (reference sequence). Drawing the rest from reference TRBV7-9 and TRBJ2-7, the complete variable domain is DTGVSQNPRHKITKRGQNVTFRCDPISEHNRLYWYRQTLGQGPEFLTYFQNEAQLEKSRLLSDRFSAERPKGSFSTLEIQRTEQGDSAMYLCASSLSGATYEQYFGPGTRLTVT.

The chain couples TRBV2 to TRBJ2-1; 7 positions match TRBD2. The J segment lost 8 bases and the V segment lost 4 bases, leaving 8 bases of the junction unmatched. There are 14 residues in the CDR3. Germline CDR1 and CDR2: SNHLY and FYNNEI. The CDR3 is CASSGQGGVDEQFF. The CDR3 DNA reads as TGTGCCAGCAGTGGGCAGGGAGGGGTCGATGAGCAGTTCTTC. Supplemented by reference TRBV2 and TRBJ2-1, the full variable domain reads EPEVTQTPSHQVTQMGQEVILRCVPISNHLYFYWYRQILGQKVEFLVSFYNNEISEKSEIFDDQFSVERPDGSNFTLKIRSTKLEDSAMYFCASSGQGGVDEQFFGPGTRLTVL.

The rearrangement joins TRBV6-4 to TRBJ2-7, with D unclear. Germline loops: CDR1 MRHNA, CDR2 SNTAGT. V lost 5 bases and J lost 2, with 19 bases in between. CDR3 length: 16 amino acids. The CDR3 nucleotides are TGTGCCAGCAGTCTCCTCCGGCCAAAGATGACCTACGAGCAGTACTTC. Protein: CASSLLRPKMTYEQYF.

This clone was counted between two and nine times. The chain employs TRBV9 and TRBJ2-7; TRBD1 agrees at 7 bases. Germline V gene sequence: CDR1 SGDLS, CDR2 YYNGEE. There are 14 residues in the CDR3. Unmatched junction bases numbered 6, after V lost 4 bases and J lost 2 bases. DNA of the CDR3: TGTGCCAGCAGCCCTCGACAGGGTGCCTACGAGCAGTACTTC. It yields the protein CASSPRQGAYEQYF.